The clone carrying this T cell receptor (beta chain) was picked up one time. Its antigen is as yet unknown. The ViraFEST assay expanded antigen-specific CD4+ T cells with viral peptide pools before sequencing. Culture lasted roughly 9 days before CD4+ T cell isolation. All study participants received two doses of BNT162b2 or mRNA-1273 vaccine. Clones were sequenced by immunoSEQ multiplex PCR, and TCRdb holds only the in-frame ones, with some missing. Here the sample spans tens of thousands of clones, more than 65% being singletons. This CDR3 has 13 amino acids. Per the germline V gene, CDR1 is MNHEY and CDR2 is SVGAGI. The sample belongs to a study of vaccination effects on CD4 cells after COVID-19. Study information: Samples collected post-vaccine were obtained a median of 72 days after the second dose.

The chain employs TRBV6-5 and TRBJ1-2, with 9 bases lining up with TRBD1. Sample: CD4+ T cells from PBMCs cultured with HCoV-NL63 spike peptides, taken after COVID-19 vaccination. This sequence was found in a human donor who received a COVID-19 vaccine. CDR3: CATSRDRDYGYTF. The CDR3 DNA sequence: TGTGCGACCTCCCGGGACAGGGACTATGGCTACACCTTC.